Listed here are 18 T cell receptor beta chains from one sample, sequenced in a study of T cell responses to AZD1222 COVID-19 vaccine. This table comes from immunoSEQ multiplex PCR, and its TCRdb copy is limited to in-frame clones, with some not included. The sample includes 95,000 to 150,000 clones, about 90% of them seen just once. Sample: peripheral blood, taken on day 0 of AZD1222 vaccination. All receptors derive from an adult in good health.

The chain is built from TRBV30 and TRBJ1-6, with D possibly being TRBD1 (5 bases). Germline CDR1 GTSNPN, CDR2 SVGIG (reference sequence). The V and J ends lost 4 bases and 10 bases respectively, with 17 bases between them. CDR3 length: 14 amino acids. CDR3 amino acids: CAWTDISGASPLHF. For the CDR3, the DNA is TGTGCCTGGACCGATATTAGTGGGGCCTCACCCCTCCACTTT.

CDR3 in DNA: TGCGCCAGCAGCCAAGATCCCAGGGGGCTAGAGGACGGGGAGCTGTTTTTT. This translates into CASSQDPRGLEDGELFF. This chain uses TRBV4-3 with TRBJ2-2; 8 bases agree with TRBD1. The germline V gene encodes CDR1 LGHNA and CDR2 YSLEER. Unmatched junction bases numbered 10, after V lost 0 bases and J lost 7 bases. CDR3 length: 17 amino acids.

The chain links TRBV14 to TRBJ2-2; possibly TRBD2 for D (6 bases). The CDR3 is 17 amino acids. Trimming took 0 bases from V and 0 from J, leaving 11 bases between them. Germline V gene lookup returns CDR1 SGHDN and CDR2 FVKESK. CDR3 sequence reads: CASSQDGGYPNTGELFF. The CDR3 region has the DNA TGTGCCAGCAGCCAAGATGGGGGGTACCCGAACACCGGGGAGCTGTTTTTT. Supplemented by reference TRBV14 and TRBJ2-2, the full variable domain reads EAGVTQFPSHSVIEKGQTVTLRCDPISGHDNLYWYRRVMGKEIKFLLHFVKESKQDESGMPNNRFLAERTGGTYSTLKVQPAELEDSGVYFCASSQDGGYPNTGELFFGEGSRLTVL.

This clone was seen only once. The CDR3 reads CASSEAAGGVYTQYF. CDR3 DNA: TGTGCCAGCAGTGAAGCGGCGGGAGGAGTTTATACGCAGTATTTT. The rearrangement joins TRBV6-1 to TRBJ2-3; 8 positions match TRBD2. V gave up 0 bases and J gave up 7 bases; unmatched junction bases: 6. Germline CDR1 MNHNS, CDR2 SASEGT. The length of the CDR3 is 15 residues.

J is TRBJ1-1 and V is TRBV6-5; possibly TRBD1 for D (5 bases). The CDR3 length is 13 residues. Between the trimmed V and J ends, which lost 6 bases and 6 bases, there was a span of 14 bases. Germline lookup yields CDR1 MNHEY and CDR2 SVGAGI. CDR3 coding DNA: TGTGCCAGCAGGTCCTTTCAAGGGGCTGAAGCTTTCTTT. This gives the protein CASRSFQGAEAFF.

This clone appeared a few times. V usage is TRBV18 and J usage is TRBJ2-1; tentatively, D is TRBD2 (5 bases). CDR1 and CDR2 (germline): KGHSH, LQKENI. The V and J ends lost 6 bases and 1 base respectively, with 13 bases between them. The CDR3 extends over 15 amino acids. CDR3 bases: TGTGCCAGCTCGGCCGATACGGGGTCCTACAATGAGCAGTTCTTC. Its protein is CASSADTGSYNEQFF.

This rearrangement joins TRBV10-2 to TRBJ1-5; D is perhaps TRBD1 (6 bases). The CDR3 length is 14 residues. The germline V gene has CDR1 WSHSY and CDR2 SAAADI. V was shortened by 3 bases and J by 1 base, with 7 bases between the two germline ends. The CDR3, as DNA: TGCGCCAGCAGTGATCAGGGGAGCAATCAGCCCCAGCATTTT. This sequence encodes CASSDQGSNQPQHF.

The DNA for the CDR3 is TGTGCCAGCAGCCGCGGACAACCTGTGGCTGAAGCTTTCTTT. Translation: CASSRGQPVAEAFF. The chain uses TRBV7-9 and TRBJ1-1; D might be TRBD1 (5 bases). V was pared by 5 bases and J by 6 bases, with 16 bases between. Looked up from germline, CDR1 is SEHNR and CDR2 is FQNEAQ (reference sequence). The CDR3 has 14 amino acids.

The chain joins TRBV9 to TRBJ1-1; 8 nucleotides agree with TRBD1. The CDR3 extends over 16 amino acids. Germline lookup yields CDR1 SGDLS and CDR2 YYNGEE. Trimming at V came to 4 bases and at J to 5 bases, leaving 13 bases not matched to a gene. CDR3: CASSFRGTTGVTEAFF. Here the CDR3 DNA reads TGTGCCAGCAGCTTCCGGGGTACGACAGGGGTGACTGAAGCTTTCTTT.

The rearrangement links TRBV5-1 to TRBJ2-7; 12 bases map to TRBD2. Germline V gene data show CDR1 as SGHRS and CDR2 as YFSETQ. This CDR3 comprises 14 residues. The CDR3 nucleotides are TGCGCCAGCAGCTTGGGGACTAGCGGGGATCTCCGGTATGTC. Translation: CASSLGTSGDLRYV.

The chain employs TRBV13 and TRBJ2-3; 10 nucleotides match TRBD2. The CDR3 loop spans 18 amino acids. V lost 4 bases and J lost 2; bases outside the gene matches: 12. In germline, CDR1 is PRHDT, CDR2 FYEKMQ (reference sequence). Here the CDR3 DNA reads TGTGCCAGCAGCTCCTCCTCTCCTAGCGGGGGAGACACAGATACGCAGTATTTT. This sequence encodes CASSSSSPSGGDTDTQYF.

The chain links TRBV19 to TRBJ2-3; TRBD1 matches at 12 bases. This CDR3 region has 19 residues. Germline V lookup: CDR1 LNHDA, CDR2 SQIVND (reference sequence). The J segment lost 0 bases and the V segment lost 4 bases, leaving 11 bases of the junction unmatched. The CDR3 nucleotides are TGTGCCAGTAGTACCCTCTTCCGGGACAGGGGGCGAAGCACAGATACGCAGTATTTT. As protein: CASSTLFRDRGRSTDTQYF.

The CDR3, as DNA: TGTGCCAGCAGAGCATTGAGGGGGTCCTACGAGCAGTACTTC. It codes for CASRALRGSYEQYF. V and J are TRBV11-2 and TRBJ2-7; possible D gene TRBD1, 6 bases. V lost 6 bases and J lost 1, with 13 bases in between. Germline V lookup: CDR1 SGHAT, CDR2 FQNNGV. This CDR3 is built from 14 residues.

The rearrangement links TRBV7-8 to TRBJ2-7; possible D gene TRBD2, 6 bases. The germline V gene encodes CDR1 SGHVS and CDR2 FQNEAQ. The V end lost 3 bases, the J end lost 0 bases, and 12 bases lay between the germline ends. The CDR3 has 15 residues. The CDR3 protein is CASSFKAGVSYEQYF. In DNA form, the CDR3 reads TGTGCCAGCAGCTTCAAAGCGGGCGTCTCCTACGAGCAGTACTTC.

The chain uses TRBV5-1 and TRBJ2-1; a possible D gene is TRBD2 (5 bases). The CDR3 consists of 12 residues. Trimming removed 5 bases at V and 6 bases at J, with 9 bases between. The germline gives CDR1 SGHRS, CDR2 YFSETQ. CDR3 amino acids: CASSTAVNEQFF. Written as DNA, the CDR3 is TGCGCCAGCAGTACAGCGGTCAATGAGCAGTTCTTC. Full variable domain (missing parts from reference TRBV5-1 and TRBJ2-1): KAGVTQTPRYLIKTRGQQVTLSCSPISGHRSVSWYQQTPGQGLQFLFEYFSETQRNKGNFPGRFSGRQFSNSRSEMNVSTLELGDSALYLCASSTAVNEQFFGPGTRLTVL.

DNA of the CDR3: TGTGCCAGCAGCTCCATGACCAGGATCCTTTCTGGAAACACCATATATTTT. Its translation is CASSSMTRILSGNTIYF. V and J are TRBV11-2 and TRBJ1-3; D gene unclear. The germline V gene has CDR1 SGHAT and CDR2 FQNNGV. V gave up 4 bases and J gave up 1 base, with 17 bases separating them. The CDR3 runs 17 residues.

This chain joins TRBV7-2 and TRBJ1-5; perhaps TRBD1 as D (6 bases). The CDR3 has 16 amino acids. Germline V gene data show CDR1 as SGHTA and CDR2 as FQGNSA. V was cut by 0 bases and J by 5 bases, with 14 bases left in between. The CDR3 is CASSLAAGQGYQPQHF. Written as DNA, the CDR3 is TGTGCCAGCAGCTTAGCCGCCGGCCAGGGGTATCAGCCCCAGCATTTT.

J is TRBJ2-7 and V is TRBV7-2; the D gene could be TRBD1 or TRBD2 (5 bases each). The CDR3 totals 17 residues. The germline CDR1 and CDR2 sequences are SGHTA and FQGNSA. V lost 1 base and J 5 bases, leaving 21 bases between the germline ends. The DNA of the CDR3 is TGTGCCAGCAGCTTAGGTCGGGGCGTTTCTTGTCTTGACGAGCAGTACTTC. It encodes CASSLGRGVSCLDEQYF. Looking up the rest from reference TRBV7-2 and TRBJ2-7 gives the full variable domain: GAGVSQSPSNKVTEKGKDVELRCDPISGHTALYWYRQSLGQGLEFLIYFQGNSAPDKSGLPSDRFSAERTGGSVSTLTIQRTQQEDSAVYLCASSLGRGVSCLDEQYFGPGTRLTVT.